A selection of T cell receptor beta chains follows, all from one sample in a study of response to subunit inactivated influenza vaccine. TCRdb ran MiXCR on the RT-PCR reads and lists one entry per CDR3 protein. The repertoire consists of fewer than 700,000 distinct CDR3 sequences, with 13% occurring once and the leading ten covering less than 15%. The specimen comprised PBMCs from blood, sampled 45 days after vaccination. Source of these receptors: a man between 50 and 59 years old who received an inactivated influenza vaccine. CDR3s include the opening cysteine and the closing phenylalanine or tryptophan. A D gene is named only where the DNA matches it firmly. Expanded clones get a size class; other rows say once, few or many, or leave the size out.

J | V | size | D | CDR3 | DNA
TRBJ2-3 | TRBV9 | . | . | CASSRNTDTQYF | TGTGCCAGCAGCCGCAACACAGATACGCAGTATTTT
TRBJ2-7 | TRBV4-1 | . | TRBD1 | CASSPNLGQGAYEQYF | TGCGCCAGCAGCCCAAACCTGGGACAGGGTGCCTACGAGCAGTACTTC
TRBJ1-4 | TRBV12-3/TRBV12-4 | few | . | CASSNSPGPLNEKLFF | TGTGCCAGCAGTAACTCGCCGGGACCGCTCAATGAAAAACTGTTTTTT
TRBJ1-2 | TRBV27 | . | . | CASSSLTRVWGYTF | TGTGCCAGCAGTTCCCTAACGAGGGTATGGGGCTACACCTTC
TRBJ1-1 | TRBV12-3/TRBV12-4 | few | . | CASSNWADTEAFF | TGTGCCAGCAGTAACTGGGCGGACACTGAAGCTTTCTTT
TRBJ2-7 | TRBV6-5 | . | TRBD1 | CASRRTGGEQYF | TGTGCCAGCAGAAGGACAGGAGGCGAGCAGTACTTC
TRBJ2-3 | TRBV20-1 | many | . | CSARDTRGQDTQYF | TGCAGTGCTAGAGATACCAGGGGCCAGGATACGCAGTATTTT
TRBJ1-3 | TRBV10-3 | many | . | CAIRYRDGNTIYF | TGTGCCATCAGATACAGGGACGGAAACACCATATATTTT
TRBJ2-1 | TRBV5-1 | few | TRBD2 | CASSWPNSSGSNEQFF | TGCGCCAGCAGCTGGCCAAACTCTAGCGGGAGTAATGAGCAGTTCTTC
TRBJ2-7 | TRBV28 | . | . | CASRLTESVYEQYF | TGTGCCAGCCGCCTCACCGAATCCGTCTACGAGCAGTACTTC
TRBJ2-7 | TRBV4-3 | few | . | CASSQDSKDGEQYF | TGCGCCAGCAGCCAAGATAGTAAAGACGGCGAGCAGTACTTC
TRBJ1-2 | TRBV12-3/TRBV12-4 | few | . | CASSLAGVNGYTF | TGTGCCAGCAGTTTGGCAGGGGTAAATGGCTACACCTTC
TRBJ2-7 | TRBV4-2 | . | . | CASSQVSYSSYEQYF | TGTGCCAGCAGCCAAGTCTCCTACAGTTCCTACGAGCAGTACTTC
TRBJ1-5 | TRBV6-1 | . | . | CASSELGLSNQPQHF | TGTGCCAGCAGTGAGTTAGGGTTGAGCAATCAGCCCCAGCATTTT
TRBJ1-5 | TRBV12-3/TRBV12-4 | few | . | CASSPRRQPSRDQPQHF | TGTGCCAGCAGTCCCCGGCGGCAGCCTAGCAGGGATCAGCCCCAGCATTTT
TRBJ2-7 | TRBV13 | many | TRBD1 | CASSLVGQGYYEQYF | TGTGCCAGCAGCTTAGTGGGACAGGGTTACTACGAGCAGTACTTC
TRBJ1-2 | TRBV12-3/TRBV12-4 | few | . | CASSLMGLSYGYTF | TGTGCCAGCAGTTTAATGGGGCTGAGCTATGGCTACACCTTC
TRBJ2-7 | TRBV20-1 | . | TRBD1 | CSAKSWDRNYEQYF | TGCAGTGCTAAGAGCTGGGACAGAAATTACGAGCAGTACTTC
TRBJ2-3 | TRBV15 | few | TRBD1 | CATSEAPGQGTDTQYF | TGTGCCACCAGCGAGGCGCCGGGACAGGGCACAGATACGCAGTATTTT
TRBJ2-1 | TRBV5-5 | . | TRBD2 | CASSSAGGTYNEQFF | TGTGCCAGCAGCTCGGCGGGGGGTACCTACAATGAGCAGTTCTTC
TRBJ2-1 | TRBV2 | . | TRBD2 | CASSSWTSGGPFYNEQFF | TGTGCCAGCAGTTCATGGACTAGCGGGGGCCCGTTTTACAATGAGCAGTTCTTC